This T cell receptor beta chain was profiled in a study of shared clonotypes between healthy human individuals. This clone has only one observation. This CDR3 comprises 14 residues. Trimming took off 6 bases at V and 3 bases at J, with 13 bases between the two ends. CDR1 is MNHNY, CDR2 SVGAGI, per germline (reference sequence). The repertoire was sequenced with immunoSEQ multiplex PCR; TCRdb's copy has only in-frame clones and lacks some. The sample includes about 2.4 million clones, around 90% of them seen just once. V usage is TRBV6-6 and J usage is TRBJ2-3, with D perhaps TRBD2 (6 bases). Sequencing was performed on naive CD4+ T cells sorted from blood. As to subset: CD45RA+ positively selected. This TCR came from a man younger than 35 in good health. CDR3 bases: TGTGCCAGCAGAAAAGGGGACTTTACAGATACGCAGTATTTT. Residues: CASRKGDFTDTQYF.